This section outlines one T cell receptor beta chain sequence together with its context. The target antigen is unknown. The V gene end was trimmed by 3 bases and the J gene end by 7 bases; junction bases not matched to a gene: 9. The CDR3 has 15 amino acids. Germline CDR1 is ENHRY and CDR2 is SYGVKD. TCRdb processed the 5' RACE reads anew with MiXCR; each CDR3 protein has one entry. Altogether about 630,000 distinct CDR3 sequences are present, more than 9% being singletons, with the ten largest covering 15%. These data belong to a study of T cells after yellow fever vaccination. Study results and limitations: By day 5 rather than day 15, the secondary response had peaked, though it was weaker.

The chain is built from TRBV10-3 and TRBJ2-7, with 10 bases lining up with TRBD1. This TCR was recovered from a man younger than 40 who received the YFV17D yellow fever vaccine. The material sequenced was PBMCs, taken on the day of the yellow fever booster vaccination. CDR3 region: CAISDPGQGGKEQYF. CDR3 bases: TGTGCCATCAGTGATCCCGGACAGGGGGGGAAAGAGCAGTACTTC.